This T cell receptor beta chain appears in the sequencing data of a study of blood T cell repertoires in COVID-19. Study overall: Sample material is recorded as cDNA or gDNA derived from T cells, B-cell-depleted T cells, or PBMCs.

Assay used: immunoSEQ multiplex PCR; TCRdb lists only in-frame clones, some missing. The repertoire consists of 250,000 to 300,000 clones, with 86% occurring once and the leading ten covering 10% to 15%. The sequencing sample was made of peripheral blood. The receptor was isolated from a woman younger than 45 with COVID-19, enrolled during active disease.

CDR3 amino acids: CASSQLGLRGETQYF. The CDR3 DNA follows: TGTGCCAGCAGCCAGTTAGGACTTAGAGGCGAGACCCAGTACTTC. This chain links TRBV3-1 (or the pseudogene TRBV3-2) with TRBJ2-5; TRBD2 is a possible D gene (5 bases). Per germline, CDR1 LGHDT and CDR2 YNNKEL (reference sequence). Trimming took off 3 bases at V and 5 bases at J, with 16 bases between the two ends. The CDR3 sequence is 15 residues long.